What follows describes a single T cell receptor beta chain. Its antigen is currently unknown. CDR1 and CDR2 from the germline V gene are LNHNV and YYDKDF (reference sequence). The junction had 16 bases not matched to a gene; V was cut back by 4 bases and J by 3 bases. The CDR3 runs 18 residues. This specimen comes from a study of shared clonotypes between healthy human individuals. Study as a whole: Every donor yielded three CD4 naive, three CD4 memory, two CD8 naive and one CD8 memory plate.

Sorted subsets were amplified in replicate PCRs using 200 ng DNA, approximately 30,000 T cell genomes. Assay: immunoSEQ multiplex PCR; the TCRdb copy retains only in-frame clones and omits some. The repertoire has roughly 2.6 million clones, more than 90% of them found once; the top ten carry roughly 0.15%. The study's findings and limits: A handful of donors showed sharing of about 4.6% of naive CD4 clonotypes. Apart from blood, nothing was sampled; tissue repertoires likely differ.

Sequencing was carried out using naive CD4+ T cells sorted from blood. Subset here: CD45RA+ positively selected. The sequence was obtained from a man between 18 and 35 years old in good health. V and J are TRBV15 and TRBJ1-2; TRBD1 agrees at 8 bases. CDR3 nucleotides: TGTGCCACCAGCACGACGAATTTCGGACAGGGCTCCCACTATGGCTACACCTTC. This sequence encodes CATSTTNFGQGSHYGYTF. Combining the CDR3 with reference TRBV15 and TRBJ1-2 gives the whole variable domain DAMVIQNPRYQVTQFGKPVTLSCSQTLNHNVMYWYQQKSSQAPKLLFHYYDKDFNNEADTPDNFQSRRPNTSFCFLDIRSPGLGDTAMYLCATSTTNFGQGSHYGYTFGSGTRLTVV.